The rows below give T cell receptor beta chains drawn from one sample of a study of shared clonotypes between healthy human individuals. Data came from immunoSEQ multiplex PCR; TCRdb stores just in-frame clones and leaves some out. This sample yields fewer than 2.5 million clones, of which roughly 93% are seen a single time; about 0.34% belongs to the top ten. Sequencing was done on a sample of naive CD4+ T cells from PBMCs. These receptors all stem from a young man in good health. Some clones in this sample may be carry-over from other donors' samples. The CDR3 runs from the conserved cysteine through the conserved F or W. D genes are given only for firm matches. The listing skips clone size in some rows; elsewhere it reads once, few, many or a size class.

length	size	J	V	D	CDR3	DNA
15	-	TRBJ1-3	TRBV7-9	TRBD1	CASSLLGGGGNTIYF	TGTGCCAGCAGCTTACTAGGGGGCGGAGGAAACACCATATATTTT
12	-	TRBJ2-3	TRBV25-1	-	CASSESRDTQYF	TGTGCCAGCAGTGAATCTAGGGATACGCAGTATTTT
16	-	TRBJ2-7	TRBV5-1	-	CASSWVGVEGSYEQYF	TGCGCCAGCAGCTGGGTGGGGGTCGAGGGGTCCTACGAGCAGTACTTC
12	-	TRBJ2-5	TRBV29-1	-	CSVRFPGETQYF	TGCAGCGTTCGGTTTCCTGGAGAGACCCAGTACTTC
13	once	TRBJ2-7	TRBV6-5	-	CASSYSTPYEQYF	TGTGCCAGCAGTTACTCGACGCCCTACGAGCAGTACTTC
16	-	TRBJ2-3	TRBV7-2	TRBD2	CASSLAEASGINTQYF	TGTGCCAGCAGCTTAGCAGAAGCTAGCGGGATTAATACGCAGTATTTT
15	-	TRBJ2-3	TRBV7-2	TRBD2	CASSRRTSGTDTQYF	TGTGCCAGCAGCCGTAGGACTAGCGGCACAGATACGCAGTATTTT
11	-	TRBJ2-3	TRBV21-1	-	CASSDSPAQYF	TGTGCCAGCAGCGATTCCCCTGCGCAGTATTTT
16	-	TRBJ1-5	TRBV28	TRBD1	CASSSSGTVLNQPQHF	TGTGCCAGCAGTTCATCCGGGACAGTCCTCAATCAGCCCCAGCATTTT
14	once	TRBJ2-6	TRBV28	-	CANSVTGGANVLTF	TGTGCCAACTCAGTAACGGGTGGGGCCAACGTCCTGACTTTC
14	-	TRBJ2-2	TRBV7-7	TRBD2	CASSYKREAGELFF	TGTGCCAGCAGCTATAAGCGGGAAGCCGGGGAGCTGTTTTTT
15	-	TRBJ2-7	TRBV5-1	-	CASSFGGVPPYEQYF	TGCGCCAGCAGCTTCGGGGGCGTCCCACCCTACGAGCAGTACTTC
18	-	TRBJ2-6	TRBV28	-	CASSLLTGVGVVANVLTF	TGTGCCAGCAGTTTATTAACGGGGGTAGGGGTAGTGGCCAACGTCCTGACTTTC
14	once	TRBJ1-2	TRBV28	-	CASRTPRGAGGYTF	TGTGCCAGCAGGACTCCTCGGGGGGCCGGTGGCTACACCTTC
16	-	TRBJ2-7	TRBV5-1	TRBD2	CASSLASGRESYEQYF	TGCGCCAGCAGCTTGGCTAGCGGGAGGGAAAGCTACGAGCAGTACTTC
13	-	TRBJ1-4	TRBV13	-	CASSSQMAEKLFF	TGTGCCAGCAGCTCCCAAATGGCTGAAAAACTGTTTTTT
14	once	TRBJ2-3	TRBV2	TRBD2	CASMASGFTDTQYF	TGTGCCAGCATGGCTAGCGGTTTTACAGATACGCAGTATTTT
15	-	TRBJ2-3	TRBV28	TRBD2	CASSLAGGRTDTQYF	TGTGCCAGCAGCCTAGCGGGAGGTCGAACAGATACGCAGTATTTT
14	once	TRBJ1-2	TRBV7-2	-	CASSLAQGTYGYTF	TGTGCCAGCAGCTTAGCGCAGGGAACGTATGGCTACACCTTC
15	-	TRBJ2-7	TRBV11-1	TRBD1	CASSRRTGEDYEQYF	TGTGCCAGCAGCCGCCGGACAGGGGAGGACTACGAGCAGTACTTC
13	-	TRBJ1-3	TRBV28	-	CASSRAGVDTIYF	TGTGCCAGCAGTAGGGCAGGGGTAGACACCATATATTTT
14	-	TRBJ2-6	TRBV6-1	-	CASSQTAGANVLTF	TGTGCCAGCAGCCAAACGGCGGGGGCCAACGTCCTGACTTTC
16	-	TRBJ2-3	TRBV5-1	TRBD1	CASSPRTGGVSDTQYF	TGCGCCAGCAGCCCAAGGACAGGGGGCGTTTCAGATACGCAGTATTTT
12	-	TRBJ2-2	TRBV29-1	-	CSVEQTLGELFF	TGCAGCGTTGAACAGACTTTGGGGGAGCTGTTTTTT
12	-	TRBJ1-1	TRBV28	TRBD1	CASSERGPEAFF	TGTGCCAGCAGCGAGAGGGGGCCTGAAGCTTTCTTT
14	-	TRBJ2-7	TRBV5-1	TRBD1	CASSRSGTGYEQYF	TGCGCCAGCAGCAGATCCGGGACAGGCTACGAGCAGTACTTC
15	-	TRBJ1-5	TRBV27	TRBD1	CASSRNRGDHQPQHF	TGTGCCAGCAGCCGTAACAGGGGGGATCATCAGCCCCAGCATTTT
15	-	TRBJ1-1	TRBV7-9	-	CASSQNVGENTEAFF	TGTGCCAGCAGCCAAAATGTAGGAGAGAACACTGAAGCTTTCTTT
14	-	TRBJ2-1	TRBV2	TRBD2	CASKTSGENNEQFF	TGTGCCAGCAAGACTAGCGGGGAGAACAATGAGCAGTTCTTC
12	once	TRBJ2-7	TRBV6-5	-	CASAVSSYEQYF	TGTGCCAGCGCAGTGTCTAGCTACGAGCAGTACTTC
14	-	TRBJ1-5	TRBV2	TRBD1	CASSGQGDNQPQHF	TGTGCCAGCTCAGGACAGGGTGACAATCAGCCCCAGCATTTT
14	-	TRBJ1-2	TRBV30	TRBD1	CAWSVRTGLYGYTF	TGTGCCTGGAGTGTACGGACAGGTCTTTATGGCTACACCTTC
17	-	TRBJ1-4	TRBV11-1	TRBD1	CASSPSGTDLDTEKLFF	TGTGCCAGCAGCCCGAGCGGGACAGACCTGGATACTGAAAAACTGTTTTTT
15	-	TRBJ1-1	TRBV5-1	-	CASSLGAGRVDEAFF	TGCGCCAGCAGCTTGGGAGCAGGAAGGGTGGATGAAGCTTTCTTT
13	-	TRBJ2-7	TRBV7-9	-	CASSLGPPYEQYF	TGTGCCAGCAGCCTAGGCCCCCCCTACGAGCAGTACTTC
17	once	TRBJ2-2	TRBV5-1	-	CASSLRGTRDYTGELFF	TGCGCCAGCAGCCTCCGAGGGACCCGAGATTACACCGGGGAGCTGTTTTTT
14	-	TRBJ2-7	TRBV7-9	TRBD2	CASSPRTSGYEQYF	TGTGCCAGCAGCCCGAGGACTAGCGGCTACGAGCAGTACTTC
16	-	TRBJ2-3	TRBV5-1	-	CASSRTGTLSTDTQYF	TGCGCCAGCAGCCGTACAGGCACCCTAAGCACAGATACGCAGTATTTT
13	-	TRBJ2-5	TRBV4-1	TRBD2	CASSPAGRQTQYF	TGCGCCAGCAGCCCCGCCGGGAGGCAGACCCAGTACTTC
14	-	TRBJ2-7	TRBV6-1	-	CASSGLNPLYEQYF	TGTGCCAGCAGTGGACTGAATCCCCTGTACGAGCAGTACTTC